This is a list of T cell receptor beta chains from one sample in a study of vaccination effects on CD4 cells after COVID-19. Produced via immunoSEQ multiplex PCR; TCRdb's table is partial and in-frame only. The sample yields tens of thousands of clones, less than 85% seen once. These TCRs' antigens remain unknown. The specimen was CD4+ T cells from PBMCs cultured without peptide, collected after COVID-19 vaccination. Source of these receptors: a human donor who received a COVID-19 vaccine. The CDR3 runs from the conserved cysteine through the conserved F or W. The order of the fields is J gene, V gene, CDR3 protein.

J gene: TRBJ2-5
V gene: TRBV5-1
CDR3 protein: CASSLEQTQYF

J gene: TRBJ2-1
V gene: TRBV4-1
CDR3 protein: CASSQEAQGRHEQFF

J gene: TRBJ1-1
V gene: TRBV9
CDR3 protein: CASSVDEGRGTEAFF

J gene: TRBJ2-3
V gene: TRBV5-1
CDR3 protein: CASSLGFGDRDSTDTQYF

J gene: TRBJ2-1
V gene: TRBV20-1
CDR3 protein: CSASFRGGDNEQFF

J gene: TRBJ2-2
V gene: TRBV9
CDR3 protein: CASSVGQARQSNTGELFF

J gene: TRBJ1-6
V gene: TRBV19
CDR3 protein: CASRNTGVGDSPLHF

J gene: TRBJ2-5
V gene: TRBV6-5
CDR3 protein: CASSKIGLEETQYF

J gene: TRBJ2-4
V gene: TRBV30
CDR3 protein: CAWSVLGGGDIQYF

J gene: TRBJ2-5
V gene: TRBV5-5
CDR3 protein: CASSSDRAVKTQYF

J gene: TRBJ2-1
V gene: TRBV9
CDR3 protein: CASSVDGDSYNEQFF

J gene: TRBJ1-2
V gene: TRBV9
CDR3 protein: CASSVGADGSYTF

J gene: TRBJ1-6
V gene: TRBV5-8
CDR3 protein: CASSLDRTGGSPLHF

J gene: TRBJ1-5
V gene: TRBV7-6
CDR3 protein: CASSLEGAGNQPQHF

J gene: TRBJ2-5
V gene: TRBV18
CDR3 protein: CASSPRQGETQYF

J gene: TRBJ1-1
V gene: TRBV7-3
CDR3 protein: CASSSGERTEAFF